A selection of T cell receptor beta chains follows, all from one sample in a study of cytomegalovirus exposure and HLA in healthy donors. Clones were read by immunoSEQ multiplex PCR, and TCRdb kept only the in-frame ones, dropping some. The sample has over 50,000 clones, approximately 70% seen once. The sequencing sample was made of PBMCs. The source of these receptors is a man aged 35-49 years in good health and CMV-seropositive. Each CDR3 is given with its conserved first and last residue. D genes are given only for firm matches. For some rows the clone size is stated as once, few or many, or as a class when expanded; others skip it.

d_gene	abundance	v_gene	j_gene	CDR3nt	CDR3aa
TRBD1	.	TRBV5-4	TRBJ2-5	TGTGCCAGCAGCCCCGGGACAGGGTCGCAAGAGACCCAGTACTTC	CASSPGTGSQETQYF
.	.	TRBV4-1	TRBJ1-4	TGCGCCAGCAGCCAGGTTGGGACAACTGAAAAACTGTTTTTT	CASSQVGTTEKLFF
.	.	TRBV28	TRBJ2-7	TGTGCCAGCATCGACACAGGTTCCTACGAGCAGTACTTC	CASIDTGSYEQYF
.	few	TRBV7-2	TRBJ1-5	TGTGCCAGCAGCCCCCGGGGGGTCTATAGCAATCAGCCCCAGCATTTT	CASSPRGVYSNQPQHF
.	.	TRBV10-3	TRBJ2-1	TGTGCCGCCAAAGGCGGCGGGATCTCCTACAATGAGCAGTTCTTC	CAAKGGGISYNEQFF
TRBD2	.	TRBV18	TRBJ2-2	TGTGCCAGCTCATTACAAAGCGGGAGAGACACCGGGGAGCTGTTTTTT	CASSLQSGRDTGELFF
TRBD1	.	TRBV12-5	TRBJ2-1	TGTGCTAGCCAGACAGGGACATTCAATGAGCAGTTCTTC	CASQTGTFNEQFF
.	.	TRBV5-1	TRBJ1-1	TGCGCCAGCAAAGGACAGAACACTGAAGCTTTCTTT	CASKGQNTEAFF
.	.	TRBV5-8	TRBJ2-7	TGTGCCAGCAGCTTTCTTAACACCTACGAGCAGTACTTC	CASSFLNTYEQYF
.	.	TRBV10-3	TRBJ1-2	TGTGCCATCAGGCGTCGGGTTGGCTACACCTTC	CAIRRRVGYTF
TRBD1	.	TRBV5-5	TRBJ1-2	TGTGCCAGCAGCTTGGCAATTGGACAGGGGGGTGGCTACACCTTC	CASSLAIGQGGGYTF
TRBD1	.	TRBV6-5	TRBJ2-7	TGTGCCAGCAGTTACTCGTCTTACAGGGGCTACGAGCAGTACTTC	CASSYSSYRGYEQYF
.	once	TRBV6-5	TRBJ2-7	TGTGCCAGCAGCCTTGAGGGGGAGTACGAGCAGTACTTC	CASSLEGEYEQYF
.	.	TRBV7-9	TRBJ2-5	TGTTCCAGCAGCTCGGGGGAGGAGACCCAGTACTTC	CSSSSGEETQYF
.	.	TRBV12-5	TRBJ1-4	TGTGCTAGTGGTTTGAGGGGAAGTGCTAATGAAAAACTGTTTTTT	CASGLRGSANEKLFF
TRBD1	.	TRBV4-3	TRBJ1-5	TGCGCCAGCAGCCAAGATAGGAAAACGGGACAGCCCCAGCCCCAGCATTTT	CASSQDRKTGQPQPQHF
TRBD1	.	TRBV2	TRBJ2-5	TGTGCCAGCAGTACTACAGGGGGCCAACTCCTCCAAGAGACCCAGTACTTC	CASSTTGGQLLQETQYF
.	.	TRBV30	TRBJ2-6	TGTGCCTGGAGAGGGGACTCTGGGGCCAACGTCCTGACTTTC	CAWRGDSGANVLTF
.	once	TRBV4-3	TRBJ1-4	TGCGCCAGCAGCCCCCGCGCGGACAGCGGTAATGAAAAACTGTTTTTT	CASSPRADSGNEKLFF
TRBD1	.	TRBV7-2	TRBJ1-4	TGTGCCAGCAGCTTACTAGGGACAGCCTCAAATGAAAAACTGTTTTTT	CASSLLGTASNEKLFF
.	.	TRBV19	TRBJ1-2	TGTGCCAGTAGTATAGAGGGCAGTACTAACTATGGCTACACCTTC	CASSIEGSTNYGYTF
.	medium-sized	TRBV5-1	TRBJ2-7	TGCGCCAGCAGCCCGGACAGTCCCTCCTACGAGCAGTACTTC	CASSPDSPSYEQYF